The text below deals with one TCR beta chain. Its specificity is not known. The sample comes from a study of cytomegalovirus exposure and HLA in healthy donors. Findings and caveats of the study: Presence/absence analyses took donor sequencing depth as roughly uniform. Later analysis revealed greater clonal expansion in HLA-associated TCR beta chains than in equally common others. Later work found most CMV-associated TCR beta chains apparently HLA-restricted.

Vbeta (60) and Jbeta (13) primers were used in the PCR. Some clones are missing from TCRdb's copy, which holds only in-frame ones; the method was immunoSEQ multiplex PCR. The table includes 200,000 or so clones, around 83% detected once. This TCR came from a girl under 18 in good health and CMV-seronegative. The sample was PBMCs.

DNA of the CDR3: TGTGCCAGCAGCTTAGCGCTAGGTGGAGGCACAGATACGCAGTATTTT. This codes for CASSLALGGGTDTQYF. The gene calls are TRBV7-8 and TRBJ2-3; D unresolved. V was shortened by 0 bases and J by 1 base, with 11 bases between the two germline ends. Germline lookup yields CDR1 SGHVS and CDR2 FQNEAQ. The CDR3 is 16 residues long.